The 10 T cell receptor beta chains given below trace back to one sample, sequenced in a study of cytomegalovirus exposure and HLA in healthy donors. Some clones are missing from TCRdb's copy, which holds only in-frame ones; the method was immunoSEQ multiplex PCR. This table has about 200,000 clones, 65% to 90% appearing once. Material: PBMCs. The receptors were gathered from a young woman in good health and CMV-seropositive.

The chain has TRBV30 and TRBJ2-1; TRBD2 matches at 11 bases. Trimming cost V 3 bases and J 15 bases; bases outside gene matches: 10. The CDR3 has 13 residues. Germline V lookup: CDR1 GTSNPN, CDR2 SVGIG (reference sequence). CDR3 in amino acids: CAWSRTTGLAAFF. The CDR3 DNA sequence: TGTGCCTGGAGCCGGACCACGGGACTAGCGGCGTTCTTC.

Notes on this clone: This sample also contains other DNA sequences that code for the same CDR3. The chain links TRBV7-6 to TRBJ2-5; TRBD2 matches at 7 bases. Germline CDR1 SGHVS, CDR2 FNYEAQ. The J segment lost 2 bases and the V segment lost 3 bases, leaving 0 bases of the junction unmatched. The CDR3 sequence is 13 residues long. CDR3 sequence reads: CASSLGLQETQYF. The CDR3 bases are TGTGCCAGCAGCTTGGGACTACAAGAGACCCAGTACTTC.

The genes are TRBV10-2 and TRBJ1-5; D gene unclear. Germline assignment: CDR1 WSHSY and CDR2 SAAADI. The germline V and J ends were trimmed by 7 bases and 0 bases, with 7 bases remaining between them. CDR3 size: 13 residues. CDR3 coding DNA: TGCGCCAGCACTAAGAATAGCAATCAGCCCCAGCATTTT. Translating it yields CASTKNSNQPQHF.

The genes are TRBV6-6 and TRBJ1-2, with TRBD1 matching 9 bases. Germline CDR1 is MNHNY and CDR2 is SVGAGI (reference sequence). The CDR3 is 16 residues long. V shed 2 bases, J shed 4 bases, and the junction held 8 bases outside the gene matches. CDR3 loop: CASSYIPGQGSYGYTF. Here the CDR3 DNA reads TGTGCCAGCAGTTACATTCCGGGACAGGGATCCTATGGCTACACCTTC.

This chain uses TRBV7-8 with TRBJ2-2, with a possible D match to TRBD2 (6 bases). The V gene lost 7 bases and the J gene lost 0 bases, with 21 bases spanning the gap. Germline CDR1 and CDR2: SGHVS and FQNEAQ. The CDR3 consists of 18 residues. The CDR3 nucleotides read TGTGCCAGCAACTTTCTGGGGGGACCGATCTCGAACACCGGGGAGCTGTTTTTT. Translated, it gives CASNFLGGPISNTGELFF.

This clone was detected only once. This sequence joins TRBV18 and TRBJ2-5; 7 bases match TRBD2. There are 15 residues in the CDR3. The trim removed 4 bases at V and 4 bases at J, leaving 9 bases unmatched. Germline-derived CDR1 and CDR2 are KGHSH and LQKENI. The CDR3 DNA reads TGTGCCAGCTCACTCCGACTAGCCGCCGGAGAGACCCAGTACTTC. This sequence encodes CASSLRLAAGETQYF.

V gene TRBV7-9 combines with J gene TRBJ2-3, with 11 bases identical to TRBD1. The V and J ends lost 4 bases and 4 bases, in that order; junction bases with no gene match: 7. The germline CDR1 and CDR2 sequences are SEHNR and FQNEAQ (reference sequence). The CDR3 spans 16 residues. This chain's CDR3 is CASSYTDRGLPDTQYF. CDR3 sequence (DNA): TGTGCCAGCAGCTACACGGACAGGGGGCTCCCAGATACGCAGTATTTT.

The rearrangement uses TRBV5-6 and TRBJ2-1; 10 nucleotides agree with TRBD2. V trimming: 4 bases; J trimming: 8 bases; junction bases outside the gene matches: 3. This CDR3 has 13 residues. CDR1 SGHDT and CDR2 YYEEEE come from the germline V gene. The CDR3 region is CASSILAGHEQFF. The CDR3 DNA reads TGTGCCAGCAGCATACTAGCGGGACATGAGCAGTTCTTC.

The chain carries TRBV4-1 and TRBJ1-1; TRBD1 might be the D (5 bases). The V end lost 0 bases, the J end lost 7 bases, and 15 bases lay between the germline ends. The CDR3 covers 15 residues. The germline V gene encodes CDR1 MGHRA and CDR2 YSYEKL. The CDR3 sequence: CASSQEGGGSIEAFF. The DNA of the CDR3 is TGCGCCAGCAGCCAAGAGGGCGGGGGGTCAATTGAAGCTTTCTTT.

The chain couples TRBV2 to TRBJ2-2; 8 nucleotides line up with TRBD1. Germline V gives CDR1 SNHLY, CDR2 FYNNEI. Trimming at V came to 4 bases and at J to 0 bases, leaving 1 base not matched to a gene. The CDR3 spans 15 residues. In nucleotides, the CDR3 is TGTGCCAGCAGTGGGGACAGGCCGAACACCGGGGAGCTGTTTTTT. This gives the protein CASSGDRPNTGELFF.